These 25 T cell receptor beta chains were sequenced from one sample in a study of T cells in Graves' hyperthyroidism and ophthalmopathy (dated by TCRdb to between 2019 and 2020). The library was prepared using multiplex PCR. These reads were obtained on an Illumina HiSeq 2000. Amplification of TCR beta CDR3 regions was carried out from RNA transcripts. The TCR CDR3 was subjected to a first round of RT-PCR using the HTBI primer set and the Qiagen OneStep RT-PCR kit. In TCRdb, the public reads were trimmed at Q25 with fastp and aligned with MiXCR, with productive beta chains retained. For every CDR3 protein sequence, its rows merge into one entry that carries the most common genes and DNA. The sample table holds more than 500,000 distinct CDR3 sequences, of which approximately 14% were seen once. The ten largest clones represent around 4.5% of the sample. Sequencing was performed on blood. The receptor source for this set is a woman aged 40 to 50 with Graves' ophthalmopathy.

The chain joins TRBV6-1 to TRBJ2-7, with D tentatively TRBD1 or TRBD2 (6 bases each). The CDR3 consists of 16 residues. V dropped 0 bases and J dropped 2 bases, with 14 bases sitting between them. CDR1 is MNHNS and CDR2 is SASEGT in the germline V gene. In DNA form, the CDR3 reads TGTGCCAGCAGTGAAGCCCGGGGGCGGAAAACCTACGAGCAGTACTTC. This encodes CASSEARGRKTYEQYF.

The CDR3 loop is CAWSGTGNIQYF. CDR3 coding DNA: TGTGCCTGGAGTGGTACTGGAAACATTCAGTACTTC. This sequence joins TRBV30 and TRBJ2-4, with D unresolved. The CDR3 runs 12 residues. Germline CDR1 and CDR2: GTSNPN and SVGIG (reference sequence). The V end lost 1 base, the J end lost 6 bases, and 7 bases lay between the germline ends.

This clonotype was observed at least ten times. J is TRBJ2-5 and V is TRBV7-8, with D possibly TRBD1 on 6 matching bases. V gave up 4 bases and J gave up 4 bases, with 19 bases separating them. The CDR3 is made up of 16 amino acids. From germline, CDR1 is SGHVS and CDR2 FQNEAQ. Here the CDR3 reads CASSSNDRKASETQYF. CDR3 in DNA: TGTGCCAGCAGCTCCAACGACAGGAAGGCCTCAGAGACCCAGTACTTC.

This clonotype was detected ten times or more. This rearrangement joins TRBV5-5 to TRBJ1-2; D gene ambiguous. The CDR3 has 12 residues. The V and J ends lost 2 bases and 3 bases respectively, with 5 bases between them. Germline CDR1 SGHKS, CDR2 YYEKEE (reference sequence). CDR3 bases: TGTGCCAGCAGCTTCGCCCACTATGGCTACACCTTC. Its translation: CASSFAHYGYTF. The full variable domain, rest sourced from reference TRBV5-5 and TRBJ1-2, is DAGVTQSPTHLIKTRGQQVTLRCSPISGHKSVSWYQQVLGQGPQFIFQYYEKEERGRGNFPDRFSARQFPNYSSELNVNALLLGDSALYLCASSFAHYGYTFGSGTRLTVV.

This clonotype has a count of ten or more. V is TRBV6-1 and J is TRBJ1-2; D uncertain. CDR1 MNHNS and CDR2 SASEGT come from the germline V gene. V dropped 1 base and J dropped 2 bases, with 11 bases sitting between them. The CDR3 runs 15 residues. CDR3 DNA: TGTGCCAGCAGTGAAGGGGCAGGTCGAAACTATGGCTACACCTTC. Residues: CASSEGAGRNYGYTF.

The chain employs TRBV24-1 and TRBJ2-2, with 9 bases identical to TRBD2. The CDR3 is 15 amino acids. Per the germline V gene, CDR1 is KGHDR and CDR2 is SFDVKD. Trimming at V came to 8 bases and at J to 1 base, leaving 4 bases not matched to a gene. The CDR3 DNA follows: TGTGCCACCAAGTCTAGCGGGGTGAACACCGGGGAGCTGTTTTTT. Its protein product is CATKSSGVNTGELFF.

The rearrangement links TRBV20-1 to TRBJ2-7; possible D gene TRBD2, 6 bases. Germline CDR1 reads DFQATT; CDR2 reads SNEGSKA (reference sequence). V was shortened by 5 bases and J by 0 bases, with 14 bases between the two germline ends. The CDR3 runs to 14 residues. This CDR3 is CSAGTGTYSYEQYF. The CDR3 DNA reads TGCAGTGCTGGGACCGGGACTTACTCCTACGAGCAGTACTTC.

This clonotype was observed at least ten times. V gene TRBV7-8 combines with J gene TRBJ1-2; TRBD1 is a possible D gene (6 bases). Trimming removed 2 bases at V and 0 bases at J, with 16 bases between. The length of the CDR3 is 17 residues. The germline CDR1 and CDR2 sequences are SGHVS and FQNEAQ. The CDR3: CASSLREGQIANYGYTF. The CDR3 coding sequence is TGTGCCAGCAGCTTACGAGAGGGACAAATAGCTAACTATGGCTACACCTTC.

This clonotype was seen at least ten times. CDR3 in amino acids: CASSLTDSNQPQHF. The CDR3 DNA follows: TGTGCCAGCAGCTTGACGGATAGCAATCAGCCCCAGCATTTT. The chain employs TRBV6-2 or TRBV6-3 and TRBJ1-5; no definite D call. CDR3 length: 14 residues. Trimming pared 6 bases from V and 0 bases from J, leaving 9 bases between. Germline lookup yields CDR1 MNHEY and CDR2 SVGEGT.

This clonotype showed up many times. CDR3 sequence: CAKGYTGELFF. As DNA, the CDR3 is TGTGCCAAGGGGTACACCGGGGAGCTGTTTTTT. The J gene is TRBJ2-2, the V gene TRBV30, with a weak D call TRBD1 (5 bases). CDR1 GTSNPN and CDR2 SVGIG come from the germline V gene (reference sequence). The length of the CDR3 is 11 residues. V was clipped by 8 bases and J by 3 bases, with 7 bases between them. The whole variable domain, filled in from reference TRBV30 and TRBJ2-2, reads SQTIHQWPATLVQPVGSPLSLECTVEGTSNPNLYWYRQAAGRGLQLLFYSVGIGQISSEVPQNLSASRPQDRQFILSSKKLLLSDSGFYLCAKGYTGELFFGEGSRLTVL.

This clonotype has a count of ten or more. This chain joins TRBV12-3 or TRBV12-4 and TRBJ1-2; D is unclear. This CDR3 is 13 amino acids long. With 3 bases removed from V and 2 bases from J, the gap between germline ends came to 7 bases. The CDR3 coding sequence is TGTGCCAGCAGTTTGTGGCAAAACTATGGCTACACCTTC. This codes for CASSLWQNYGYTF.

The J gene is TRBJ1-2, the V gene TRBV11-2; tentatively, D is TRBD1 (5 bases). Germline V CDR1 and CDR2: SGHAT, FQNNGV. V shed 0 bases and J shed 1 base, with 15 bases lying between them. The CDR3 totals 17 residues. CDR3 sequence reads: CASSLDHRAGHNYGYTF. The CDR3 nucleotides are TGTGCCAGCAGCTTAGATCATCGGGCAGGACATAACTATGGCTACACCTTC.

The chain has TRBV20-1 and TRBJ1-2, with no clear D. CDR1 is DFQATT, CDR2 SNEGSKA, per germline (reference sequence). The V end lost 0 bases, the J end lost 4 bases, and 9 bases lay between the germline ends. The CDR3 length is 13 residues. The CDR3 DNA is TGCAGTGCTAGAGATAACCACGTCTATGGCTACACCTTC. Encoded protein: CSARDNHVYGYTF.

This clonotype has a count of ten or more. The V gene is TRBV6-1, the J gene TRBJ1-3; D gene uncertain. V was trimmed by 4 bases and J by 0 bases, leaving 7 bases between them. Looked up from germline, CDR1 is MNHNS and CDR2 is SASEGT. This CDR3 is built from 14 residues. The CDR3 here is CASSGPSSGNTIYF. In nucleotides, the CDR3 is TGTGCCAGCAGTGGTCCGTCCTCTGGAAACACCATATATTTT.

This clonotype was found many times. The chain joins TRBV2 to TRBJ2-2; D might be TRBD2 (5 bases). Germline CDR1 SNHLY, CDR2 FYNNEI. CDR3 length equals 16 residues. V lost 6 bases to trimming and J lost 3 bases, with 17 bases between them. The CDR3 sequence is CASRDGLGVDTGELFF. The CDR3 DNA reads TGTGCCAGCAGGGATGGGTTGGGAGTAGACACCGGGGAGCTGTTTTTT.

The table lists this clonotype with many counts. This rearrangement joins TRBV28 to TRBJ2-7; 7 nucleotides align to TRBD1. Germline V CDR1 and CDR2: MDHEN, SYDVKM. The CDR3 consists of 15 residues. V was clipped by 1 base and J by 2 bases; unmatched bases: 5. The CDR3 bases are TGTGCCAGCAGTTTATCCCGCCAGGGGGCCTACGAGCAGTACTTC. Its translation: CASSLSRQGAYEQYF.

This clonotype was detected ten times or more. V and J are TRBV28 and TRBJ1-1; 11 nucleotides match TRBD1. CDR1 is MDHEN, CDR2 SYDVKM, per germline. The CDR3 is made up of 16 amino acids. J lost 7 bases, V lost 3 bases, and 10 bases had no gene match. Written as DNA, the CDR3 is TGTGCCAGCAGTTTCTTTACGGACAGGGGGCTAATTGAAGCTTTCTTT. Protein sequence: CASSFFTDRGLIEAFF.

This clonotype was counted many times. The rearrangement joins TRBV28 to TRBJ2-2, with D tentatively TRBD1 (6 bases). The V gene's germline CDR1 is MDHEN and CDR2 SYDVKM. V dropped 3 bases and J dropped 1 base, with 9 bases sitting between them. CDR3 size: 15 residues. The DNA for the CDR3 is TGTGCCAGCAGTTTGAACAGGGTGAACACCGGGGAGCTGTTTTTT. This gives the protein CASSLNRVNTGELFF.

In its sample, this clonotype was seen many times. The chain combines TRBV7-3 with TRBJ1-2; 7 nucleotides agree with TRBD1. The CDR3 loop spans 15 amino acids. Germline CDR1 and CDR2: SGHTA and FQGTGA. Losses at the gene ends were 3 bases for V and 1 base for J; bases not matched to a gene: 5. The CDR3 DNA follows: TGTGCCAGCAGCTTTAGGGGGCTAGATAACTATGGCTACACCTTC. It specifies CASSFRGLDNYGYTF.

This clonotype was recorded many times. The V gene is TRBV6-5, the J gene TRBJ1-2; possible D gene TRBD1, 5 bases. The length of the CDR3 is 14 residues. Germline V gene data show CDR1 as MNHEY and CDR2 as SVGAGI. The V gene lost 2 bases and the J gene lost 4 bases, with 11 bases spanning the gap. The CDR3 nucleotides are TGTGCCAGCAGTTACCGGGGGGGGGGCTATGGCTACACCTTC. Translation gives CASSYRGGGYGYTF.

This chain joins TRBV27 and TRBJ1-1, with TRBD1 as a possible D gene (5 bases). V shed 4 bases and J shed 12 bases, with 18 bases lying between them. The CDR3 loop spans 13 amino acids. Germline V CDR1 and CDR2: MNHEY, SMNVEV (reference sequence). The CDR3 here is CASSSTIGTPTFF. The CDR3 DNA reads TGTGCCAGCAGTTCAACCATCGGGACCCCGACTTTCTTT.

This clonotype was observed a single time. CDR3 coding DNA: TGTGCCACTGGGGACCCTCCTAACACTGAAGCTTTCTTT. Protein sequence: CATGDPPNTEAFF. V is TRBV6-2 or TRBV6-3 and J is TRBJ1-1; D is perhaps TRBD1 (5 bases). The CDR3 extends over 13 amino acids. The V and J ends lost 10 bases and 2 bases respectively, with 14 bases between them. Germline CDR1 MNHEY, CDR2 SVGEGT.

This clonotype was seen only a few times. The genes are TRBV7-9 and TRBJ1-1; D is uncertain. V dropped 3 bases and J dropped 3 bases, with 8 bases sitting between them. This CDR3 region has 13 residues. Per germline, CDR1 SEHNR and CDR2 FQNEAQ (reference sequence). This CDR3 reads CASSFSTDTEAFF. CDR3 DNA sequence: TGTGCCAGCAGCTTTTCCACCGACACTGAAGCTTTCTTT.

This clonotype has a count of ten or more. The CDR3 nucleotides are TGCAGCGTTACAAACAGTGGGGCCTACGAGCAGTACTTC. This encodes CSVTNSGAYEQYF. The chain employs TRBV29-1 and TRBJ2-7; D is undetermined. The CDR3 loop spans 13 amino acids. Germline-derived CDR1 and CDR2 are SQVTM and ANQGSEA. With 5 bases removed from V and 2 bases from J, the gap between germline ends came to 13 bases.

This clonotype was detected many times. This chain's CDR3 is CASSTRTGVVYEQYF. The CDR3 DNA is TGTGCCAGCAGCACTCGGACAGGGGTTGTCTACGAGCAGTACTTC. The J gene is TRBJ2-7, the V gene TRBV7-2; TRBD1 agrees at 9 bases. J was trimmed by 3 bases and V by 5 bases; bases with no gene match: 8. The germline gives CDR1 SGHTA, CDR2 FQGNSA. The CDR3 is 15 amino acids.